The clone carrying this TCR beta chain has a handful of counts. The data belong to a study of blood T cell repertoires in COVID-19. The wider study: T cells, B-cell-depleted T cells, or PBMCs supplied cDNA or gDNA.

Germline V gives CDR1 SGDLS, CDR2 YYNGEE. Germline trimming cut 0 bases from V and 0 bases from J; bases unmatched to any gene: 6. The CDR3 is made up of 17 amino acids. Assay used: immunoSEQ multiplex PCR; TCRdb lists only in-frame clones, some missing. Of 310,000 or so clones listed, roughly 87% are singletons. The sequenced sample consisted of PBMCs or T cells enriched from blood (not recorded which). The gene calls are TRBV9 and TRBJ2-1; 7 nucleotides line up with TRBD2. The clonotype originates from a woman aged 18-35 years who had recovered from COVID-19. CDR3 residues: CASSVGVAGHSYNEQFF. CDR3 nucleotide sequence: TGTGCCAGCAGCGTAGGGGTAGCGGGCCACTCCTACAATGAGCAGTTCTTC.